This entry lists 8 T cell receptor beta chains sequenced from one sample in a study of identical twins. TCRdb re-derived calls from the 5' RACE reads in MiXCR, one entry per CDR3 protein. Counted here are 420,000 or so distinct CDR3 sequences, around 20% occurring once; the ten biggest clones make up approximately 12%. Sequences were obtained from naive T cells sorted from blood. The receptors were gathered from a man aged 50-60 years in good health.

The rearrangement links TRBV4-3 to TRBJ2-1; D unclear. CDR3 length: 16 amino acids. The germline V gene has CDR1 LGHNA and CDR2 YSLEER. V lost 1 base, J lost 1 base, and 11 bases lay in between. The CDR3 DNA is TGCGCCAGCAGCCAAGTCGGCGGTCAGTCCTACAATGAGCAGTTCTTC. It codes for CASSQVGGQSYNEQFF.

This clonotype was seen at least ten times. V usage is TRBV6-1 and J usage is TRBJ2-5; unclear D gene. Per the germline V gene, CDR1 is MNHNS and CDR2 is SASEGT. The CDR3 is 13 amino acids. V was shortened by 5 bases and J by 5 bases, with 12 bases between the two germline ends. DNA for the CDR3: TGTGCCAGCAGTAAGCCCGTCGGGGAGACCCAGTACTTC. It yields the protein CASSKPVGETQYF.

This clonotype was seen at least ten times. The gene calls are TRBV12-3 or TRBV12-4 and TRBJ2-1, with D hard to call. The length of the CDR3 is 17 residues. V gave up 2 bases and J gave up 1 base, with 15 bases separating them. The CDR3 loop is CASSLSVWTPSYNEQFF. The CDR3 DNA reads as TGTGCCAGCAGTTTATCGGTGTGGACCCCTTCCTACAATGAGCAGTTCTTC.

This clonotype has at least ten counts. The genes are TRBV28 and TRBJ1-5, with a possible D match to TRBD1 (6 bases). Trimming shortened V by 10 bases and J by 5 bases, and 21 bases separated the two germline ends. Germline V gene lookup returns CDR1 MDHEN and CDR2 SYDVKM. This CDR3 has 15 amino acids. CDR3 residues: CAKLGGRRLDQPQHF. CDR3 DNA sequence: TGTGCCAAACTAGGGGGACGTAGGCTCGATCAGCCCCAGCATTTT. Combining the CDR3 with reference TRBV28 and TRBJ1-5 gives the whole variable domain DVKVTQSSRYLVKRTGEKVFLECVQDMDHENMFWYRQDPGLGLRLIYFSYDVKMKEKGDIPEGYSVSREKKERFSLILESASTNQTSMYLCAKLGGRRLDQPQHFGDGTRLSIL.

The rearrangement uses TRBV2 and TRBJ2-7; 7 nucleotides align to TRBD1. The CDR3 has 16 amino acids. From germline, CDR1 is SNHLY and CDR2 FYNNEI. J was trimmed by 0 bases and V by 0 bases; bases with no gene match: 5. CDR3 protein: CASSEAETGSSYEQYF. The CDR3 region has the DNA TGTGCCAGCAGTGAAGCAGAGACAGGGAGCTCCTACGAGCAGTACTTC.

The CDR3 spells CASSLDATGELFF. DNA for the CDR3: TGTGCCAGCAGCCTAGACGCCACCGGGGAGCTGTTTTTT. The chain has TRBV12-3 or TRBV12-4 and TRBJ2-2; no reliable D call. V shed 6 bases and J shed 4 bases, with 9 bases lying between them. The CDR3 consists of 13 residues.

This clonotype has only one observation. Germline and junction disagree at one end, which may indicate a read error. The CDR3 protein is CASRRGTTEAFF. In DNA, the CDR3 is TGTGCGAGCAGGCGGGGCACCACTGAAGCTTTCTTT. The genes are TRBV28 and TRBJ1-1, with D possibly being TRBD1 (5 bases). The V gene's germline CDR1 is MDHEN and CDR2 SYDVKM. The CDR3 loop spans 12 amino acids.

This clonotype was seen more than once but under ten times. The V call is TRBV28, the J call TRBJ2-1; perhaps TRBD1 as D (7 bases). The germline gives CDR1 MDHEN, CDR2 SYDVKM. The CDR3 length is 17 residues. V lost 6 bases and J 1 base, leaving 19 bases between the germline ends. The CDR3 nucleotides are TGTGCCAGCAGGGGGACAGACCCCGGGGGATCCTACAATGAGCAGTTCTTC. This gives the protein CASRGTDPGGSYNEQFF.